The 29 T cell receptor beta chains below were found in one sample sequenced in a study of cytomegalovirus exposure and HLA in healthy donors (dated 2017 in TCRdb). The library was built by means of the immunoSEQ multiplex PCR assay. A mixture of 60 forward primers for TCR Vbeta segments and 13 reverse primers for TCR Jbeta segments was used in the multiplex PCR. The table comes from immuneACCESS by way of TCRdb, which keeps in-frame sequences with V and J called. Part of the clones is missing from these tables; in studies checked, under half for an unresolved V gene and the rest for unknown reasons. In this sample the table shows 110,000 or so clones, over 6.5% of which occur a single time. Approximately 6.6% of the sample goes to the ten largest clones. Sequenced input: PBMCs. The receptor source for this set is a woman aged 40-49 years in good health and CMV-seropositive.

This clone was counted between two and nine times. The rearrangement uses TRBV14 and TRBJ1-1; D gene unclear. Germline V lookup: CDR1 SGHDN, CDR2 FVKESK. The CDR3 has 14 residues. V was clipped by 1 base and J by 4 bases, with 10 bases between them. This chain's CDR3 is CASSQAAKATEAFF. The CDR3, as DNA: TGTGCCAGCAGCCAAGCTGCGAAAGCCACTGAAGCTTTCTTT.

Details on this clone: The sample has other DNA sequences that encode this CDR3 too. The chain couples TRBV5-1 to TRBJ1-4; a possible D gene is TRBD1 (6 bases). Per the germline V gene, CDR1 is SGHRS and CDR2 is YFSETQ. V lost 1 base and J 7 bases, leaving 17 bases between the germline ends. The CDR3 runs 16 residues. CDR3 nucleotides: TGCGCCAGCAGCTTGTTGAGAGGGGGGGCGGGTGAAAAACTGTTTTTT. Translated, it gives CASSLLRGGAGEKLFF.

This chain uses TRBV7-9 with TRBJ1-1; TRBD1 matches at 12 bases. The CDR3 is 17 residues long. V shed 5 bases, J shed 4 bases, and the junction held 11 bases outside the gene matches. Germline V lookup: CDR1 SEHNR, CDR2 FQNEAQ (reference sequence). The CDR3 sequence: CASSDLGTGGDGTEAFF. The CDR3 region has the DNA TGTGCCAGCAGCGACCTCGGGACAGGGGGCGACGGCACTGAAGCTTTCTTT.

This clone came up a few times. The V and J genes are TRBV7-9 and TRBJ2-5; 7 positions match TRBD2. Germline V gene sequence: CDR1 SEHNR, CDR2 FQNEAQ (reference sequence). This CDR3 is 15 amino acids long. J was trimmed by 6 bases and V by 4 bases; bases with no gene match: 11. The CDR3 reads CASSSNQGLSQTQYF. The CDR3 DNA is TGTGCCAGCAGCTCCAATCAGGGACTATCGCAGACCCAGTACTTC.

The J gene is TRBJ2-7, the V gene TRBV7-9; 7 bases are shared with TRBD1. The trim removed 5 bases at V and 6 bases at J, leaving 10 bases unmatched. The germline V gene has CDR1 SEHNR and CDR2 FQNEAQ (reference sequence). The length of the CDR3 is 14 residues. DNA for the CDR3: TGTGCCAGCAGCCCCACGACAGGGCAAGGCGAGCAGTACTTC. Translation gives CASSPTTGQGEQYF.

In its sample, this clone was seen a few times. The CDR3 is CASSLSGSHEQYF. In DNA, the CDR3 is TGTGCCAGCAGCCTCTCAGGGTCCCACGAGCAGTACTTC. The V and J genes are TRBV11-3 and TRBJ2-7; the D gene is possibly TRBD1 (5 bases). CDR1 SGHNT and CDR2 YENEEA come from the germline V gene. V was shortened by 5 bases and J by 5 bases, with 13 bases between the two germline ends. The CDR3 has 13 residues. The entire variable domain, with the rest obtained from reference TRBV11-3 and TRBJ2-7, is as follows: EAGVVQSPRYKIIEKKQPVAFWCNPISGHNTLYWYLQNLGQGPELLIRYENEEAVDDSQLPKDRFSAERLKGVDSTLKIQPAELGDSAVYLCASSLSGSHEQYFGPGTRLTVT.

V is TRBV28 and J is TRBJ1-4; 10 positions match TRBD1. The CDR3 runs to 14 residues. Germline trimming cut 8 bases from V and 5 bases from J; bases unmatched to any gene: 5. Germline V gene sequence: CDR1 MDHEN, CDR2 SYDVKM. DNA of the CDR3: TGTGCCAGCTTTCGGGACAGGGGAAATGAAAAACTGTTTTTT. Translating it yields CASFRDRGNEKLFF.

Only a few counts were recorded for this clone. V is TRBV2 and J is TRBJ1-1; TRBD1 matches 7 bases. The CDR3 is 13 amino acids. Germline V gene data show CDR1 as SNHLY and CDR2 as FYNNEI. The V and J ends lost 7 bases and 0 bases, in that order; junction bases with no gene match: 2. The CDR3 region has the DNA TGTGCCAGCAATGACAGGGTGAACACTGAAGCTTTCTTT. Residues: CASNDRVNTEAFF.

The V and J genes are TRBV2 and TRBJ1-1; 9 bases map to TRBD1. V shed 7 bases and J 4 bases; nucleotides not matched to a gene: 7. CDR3 size: 14 residues. In germline, CDR1 is SNHLY, CDR2 FYNNEI. CDR3 protein: CASKRQGVSTEAFF. CDR3 sequence (DNA): TGTGCCAGCAAACGACAGGGGGTAAGCACTGAAGCTTTCTTT.

The CDR3 region is CASSPGGRGAFF. The CDR3 bases are TGTGCCAGCTCACCGGGGGGGAGGGGAGCTTTCTTT. The chain joins TRBV18 to TRBJ1-1; maybe TRBD1 (5 bases). The CDR3 extends over 12 amino acids. V lost 3 bases, J lost 10 bases, and 12 bases lay in between. In germline, CDR1 is KGHSH, CDR2 LQKENI.

The rearrangement uses TRBV4-2 and TRBJ1-2, with 7 nucleotides matching TRBD1. There are 14 residues in the CDR3. The J segment lost 4 bases and the V segment lost 1 base, leaving 3 bases of the junction unmatched. Germline V lookup: CDR1 LGHNA, CDR2 YNFKEQ. The CDR3 here is CASSQGDRAYGYTF. DNA of the CDR3: TGTGCCAGCAGCCAAGGCGACAGGGCCTATGGCTACACCTTC.

This clone was recorded a few times. The chain carries TRBV30 and TRBJ2-7; 10 nucleotides match TRBD1. Losses at the gene ends were 5 bases for V and 6 bases for J; bases not matched to a gene: 7. The CDR3 has 13 residues. Germline CDR1 GTSNPN, CDR2 SVGIG (reference sequence). The CDR3 loop reads CAWARDRGAEQYF. The CDR3 DNA follows: TGTGCCTGGGCCCGGGACAGGGGAGCCGAGCAGTACTTC.

The rearrangement uses TRBV30 and TRBJ1-2, with D unclear. This CDR3 spans 11 amino acids. CDR1 is GTSNPN and CDR2 is SVGIG in the germline V gene (reference sequence). V lost 6 bases to trimming and J lost 0 bases, with 5 bases between them. The CDR3 coding sequence is TGTGCCTGCGAGCCTAACTATGGCTACACCTTC. It codes for CACEPNYGYTF. Full variable domain (rest looked up from reference TRBV30 and TRBJ1-2): SQTIHQWPATLVQPVGSPLSLECTVEGTSNPNLYWYRQAAGRGLQLLFYSVGIGQISSEVPQNLSASRPQDRQFILSSKKLLLSDSGFYLCACEPNYGYTFGSGTRLTVV.

The rearrangement joins TRBV4-1 to TRBJ1-5, with no clear D. Germline CDR1 MGHRA, CDR2 YSYEKL. The CDR3 is 16 amino acids. Trimming left V 4 bases short and J 5 bases short, with 18 bases between. The CDR3 loop reads CASSLTAKEVDQPQHF. In nucleotides, the CDR3 is TGCGCCAGCAGCCTAACTGCGAAGGAGGTTGATCAGCCCCAGCATTTT.

The J gene is TRBJ2-7, the V gene TRBV28; 10 bases agree with TRBD2. V trimming: 2 bases; J trimming: 7 bases; junction bases outside the gene matches: 8. Looked up from germline, CDR1 is MDHEN and CDR2 is SYDVKM. The CDR3 runs 15 residues. The CDR3, as DNA: TGTGCCAGCAGTTTAGGGCTAGCGGGGGCCGGGGAGCAGTACTTC. Translated, it gives CASSLGLAGAGEQYF.

This chain joins TRBV9 and TRBJ2-7; 7 bases line up with TRBD2. V lost 4 bases, J lost 1 base, and 8 bases stayed unmatched. This CDR3 comprises 15 residues. Germline values: CDR1 SGDLS, CDR2 YYNGEE. This chain's CDR3 is CASSPRAGDSYEQYF. The CDR3 DNA reads as TGTGCCAGCAGCCCAAGGGCGGGGGATTCCTACGAGCAGTACTTC.

In the case of this clone: This sample also contains other DNA sequences that code for the same CDR3. The rearrangement joins TRBV28 to TRBJ2-1; D is unresolved. CDR1 is MDHEN, CDR2 SYDVKM, per germline. Trimming cost V 4 bases and J 4 bases, with 2 bases left between them. The CDR3 is 11 amino acids. The CDR3 DNA sequence: TGTGCCAGCAGTTCATACAATGAGCAGTTCTTC. It translates to CASSSYNEQFF.

The chain carries TRBV5-1 and TRBJ1-4; 7 bases are a match to TRBD1. The germline CDR1 and CDR2 sequences are SGHRS and YFSETQ. The CDR3 length is 14 residues. V lost 4 bases to trimming and J lost 8 bases; unmatched junction nucleotides: 8. CDR3 coding DNA: TGCGCCAGCAGCCCAGGACAGGAAGGCGAAAAACTGTTTTTT. Protein sequence: CASSPGQEGEKLFF. The full variable domain, with the rest looked up from reference TRBV5-1 and TRBJ1-4, is KAGVTQTPRYLIKTRGQQVTLSCSPISGHRSVSWYQQTPGQGLQFLFEYFSETQRNKGNFPGRFSGRQFSNSRSEMNVSTLELGDSALYLCASSPGQEGEKLFFGSGTQLSVL.

The chain links TRBV20-1 to TRBJ1-1; no definite D call. V dropped 3 bases and J dropped 8 bases, with 10 bases sitting between them. The CDR3 covers 11 residues. CDR1 and CDR2 (germline): DFQATT, SNEGSKA (reference sequence). For the CDR3, the DNA is TGCAGTGCTAGGGGCTCCTACGAAGCTTTCTTT. The encoded protein is CSARGSYEAFF.

A few counts support this clone. CDR3 bases: TGTGCCAGTAGTATGGGGCTAGCGGGGGTTAGTGAGCAGTTCTTC. It codes for CASSMGLAGVSEQFF. The J gene is TRBJ2-1, the V gene TRBV19, with 10 positions matching TRBD2. CDR1 and CDR2 (germline): LNHDA, SQIVND (reference sequence). The CDR3 is made up of 15 amino acids. V shed 3 bases, J shed 9 bases, and the junction held 8 bases outside the gene matches.

The table lists this clone with a few counts. This sequence joins TRBV7-6 and TRBJ1-1; tentative D call: TRBD1 (5 bases). Between the trimmed V and J ends, which lost 1 base and 3 bases, there was a span of 15 bases. The CDR3 covers 16 residues. Germline V gives CDR1 SGHVS, CDR2 FNYEAQ. The CDR3 coding sequence is TGTGCCAGCAGCTTAGGTGGGGGGGAAGTGTACACTGAAGCTTTCTTT. The encoded protein is CASSLGGGEVYTEAFF.

The CDR3 loop is CASSLWARGPPYEQYF. CDR3 nucleotide sequence: TGTGCCAGCAGCTTGTGGGCCAGGGGGCCCCCCTACGAGCAGTACTTC. This rearrangement joins TRBV5-5 to TRBJ2-5; 8 bases line up with TRBD1. The J call may be wrong; the DNA end is better matched by TRBJ2-7. This CDR3 is built from 16 residues. Germline V gives CDR1 SGHKS, CDR2 YYEKEE (reference sequence).

This clone appeared a few times. The chain combines TRBV6-5 with TRBJ2-2; perhaps TRBD1 as D (6 bases). V was pared by 6 bases and J by 5 bases, with 13 bases between. CDR3 length: 14 amino acids. The germline CDR1 and CDR2 sequences are MNHEY and SVGAGI. The CDR3 here is CASSQDRWTGELFF. The CDR3 nucleotides are TGTGCCAGCAGCCAAGACAGGTGGACCGGGGAGCTGTTTTTT.

The chain couples TRBV5-1 to TRBJ1-2; D gene ambiguous. CDR1 and CDR2 from the germline V gene are SGHRS and YFSETQ. This CDR3 region has 12 residues. V was clipped by 3 bases and J by 8 bases, with 11 bases between them. Here the CDR3 reads CASSYEGKGYTF. The DNA of the CDR3 is TGCGCCAGCAGCTATGAGGGAAAGGGCTACACCTTC.

The chain links TRBV5-4 to TRBJ2-1, with 8 bases lining up with TRBD1. Germline V gene sequence: CDR1 SGHNT, CDR2 YYREEE (reference sequence). CDR3 length equals 15 residues. V gave up 4 bases and J gave up 4 bases; unmatched junction bases: 7. In DNA form, the CDR3 reads TGTGCCAGCAGCCTCGACAGGGGCCCGTACAATGAGCAGTTCTTC. Protein: CASSLDRGPYNEQFF.

The chain employs TRBV5-4 and TRBJ2-1; TRBD1 might be the D (6 bases). The germline V gene encodes CDR1 SGHNT and CDR2 YYREEE (reference sequence). The V end was cut by 4 bases, the J end by 6 bases, with 14 bases between. The CDR3 extends over 14 amino acids. For the CDR3, the DNA is TGTGCCAGCAGCACCGGACAGAAAACCAATGAGCAGTTCTTC. Translated, it gives CASSTGQKTNEQFF.

In this sample, this clone turned up a few times. The chain carries TRBV11-3 and TRBJ1-1, with a possible D match to TRBD1 (5 bases). The CDR3 is made up of 14 amino acids. V lost 0 bases to trimming and J lost 1 base, with 6 bases between them. CDR1 and CDR2 from the germline V gene are SGHNT and YENEEA. The CDR3 sequence: CASSLEGGNTEAFF. The CDR3, as DNA: TGTGCCAGCAGCTTAGAGGGGGGGAACACTGAAGCTTTCTTT.

This clone was observed a handful of times. The rearrangement joins TRBV5-4 to TRBJ1-1, with D possibly matching TRBD1 (6 bases). CDR1 is SGHNT, CDR2 YYREEE, per germline (reference sequence). V lost 4 bases and J lost 0, with 13 bases in between. The CDR3 is 15 residues long. Here the CDR3 DNA reads TGTGCCAGCAGCCAAATAACAGGGTTGAACACTGAAGCTTTCTTT. Amino acid sequence: CASSQITGLNTEAFF.

The chain links TRBV19 to TRBJ1-6; D ambiguous. The CDR3 extends over 13 amino acids. V lost 1 base to trimming and J lost 12 bases, with 10 bases between them. Germline V lookup: CDR1 LNHDA, CDR2 SQIVND (reference sequence). In nucleotides, the CDR3 is TGTGCCAGTAGTATAGGACGGGATCAACCCCTCCACTTT. Residues: CASSIGRDQPLHF.